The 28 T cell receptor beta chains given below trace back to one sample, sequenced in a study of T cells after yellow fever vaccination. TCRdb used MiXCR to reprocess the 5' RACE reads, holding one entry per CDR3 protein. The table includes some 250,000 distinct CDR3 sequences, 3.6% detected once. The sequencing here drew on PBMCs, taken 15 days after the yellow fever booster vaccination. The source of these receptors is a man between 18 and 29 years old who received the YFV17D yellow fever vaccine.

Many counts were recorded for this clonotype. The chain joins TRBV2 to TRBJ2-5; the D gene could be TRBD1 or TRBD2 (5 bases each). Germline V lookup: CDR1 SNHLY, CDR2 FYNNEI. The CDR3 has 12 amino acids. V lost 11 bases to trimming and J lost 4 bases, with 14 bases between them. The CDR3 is CAERGAGETQYF. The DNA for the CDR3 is TGTGCCGAGAGGGGCGCCGGAGAGACCCAGTACTTC.

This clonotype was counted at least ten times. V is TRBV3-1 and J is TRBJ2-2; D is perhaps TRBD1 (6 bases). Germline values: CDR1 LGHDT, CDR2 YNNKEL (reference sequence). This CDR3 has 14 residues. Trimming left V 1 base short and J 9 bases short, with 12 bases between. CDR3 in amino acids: CASSQGVQGWELFF. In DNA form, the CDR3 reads TGTGCCAGCAGCCAAGGGGTTCAGGGGTGGGAGCTGTTTTTT.

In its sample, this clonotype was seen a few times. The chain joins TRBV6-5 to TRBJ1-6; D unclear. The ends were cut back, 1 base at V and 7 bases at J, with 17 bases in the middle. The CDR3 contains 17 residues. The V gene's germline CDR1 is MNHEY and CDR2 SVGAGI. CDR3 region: CASSYFTAANLNSPLHF. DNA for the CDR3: TGTGCCAGCAGTTACTTTACGGCAGCTAATCTGAATTCACCCCTCCACTTT.

The CDR3 is CAWRSGIITGELFF. In DNA form, the CDR3 reads TGTGCCTGGAGGTCGGGCATCATCACCGGGGAGCTGTTTTTT. The V and J genes are TRBV30 and TRBJ2-2, with D hard to call. This CDR3 is 14 amino acids long. Trimming shortened V by 3 bases and J by 4 bases, and 12 bases separated the two germline ends. Germline CDR1 is GTSNPN and CDR2 is SVGIG (reference sequence). The full variable domain, its missing parts supplied by reference TRBV30 and TRBJ2-2, is SQTIHQWPATLVQPVGSPLSLECTVEGTSNPNLYWYRQAAGRGLQLLFYSVGIGQISSEVPQNLSASRPQDRQFILSSKKLLLSDSGFYLCAWRSGIITGELFFGEGSRLTVL.

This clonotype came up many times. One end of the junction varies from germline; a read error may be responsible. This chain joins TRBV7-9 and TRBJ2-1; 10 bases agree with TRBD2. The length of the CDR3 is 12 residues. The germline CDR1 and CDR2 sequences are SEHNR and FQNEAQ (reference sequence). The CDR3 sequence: CASSSRAGGPVF. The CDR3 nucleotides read TGTGCCAGCAGCTCGCGAGCGGGGGGGCCGGTCTTC. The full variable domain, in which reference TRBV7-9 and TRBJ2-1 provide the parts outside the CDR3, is DTGVSQNPRHKITKRGQNVTFRCDPISEHNRLYWYRQTLGQGPEFLTYFQNEAQLEKSRLLSDRFSAERPKGSFSTLEIQRTEQGDSAMYLCASSSRAGGPVFGPGTRLTVL.

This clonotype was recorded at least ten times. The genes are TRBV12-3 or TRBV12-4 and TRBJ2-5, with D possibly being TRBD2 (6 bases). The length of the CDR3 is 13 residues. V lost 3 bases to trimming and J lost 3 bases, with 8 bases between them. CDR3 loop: CASSFWGEETQYF. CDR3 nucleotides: TGTGCCAGCAGTTTTTGGGGGGAAGAGACCCAGTACTTC.

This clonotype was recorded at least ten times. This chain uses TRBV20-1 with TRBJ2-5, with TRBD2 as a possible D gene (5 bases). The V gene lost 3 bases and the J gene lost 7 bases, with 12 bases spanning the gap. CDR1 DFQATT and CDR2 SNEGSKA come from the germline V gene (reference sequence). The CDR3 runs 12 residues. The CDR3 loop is CSASGLPGTQYF. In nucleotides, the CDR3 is TGCAGTGCTAGTGGACTCCCCGGGACCCAGTACTTC.

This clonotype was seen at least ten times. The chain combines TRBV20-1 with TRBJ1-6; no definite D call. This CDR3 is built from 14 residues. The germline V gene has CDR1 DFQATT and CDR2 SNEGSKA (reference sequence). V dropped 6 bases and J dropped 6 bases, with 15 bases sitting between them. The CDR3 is CSAMPLTRNSPLHF. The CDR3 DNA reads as TGCAGTGCCATGCCCTTGACTCGTAATTCACCCCTCCACTTT.

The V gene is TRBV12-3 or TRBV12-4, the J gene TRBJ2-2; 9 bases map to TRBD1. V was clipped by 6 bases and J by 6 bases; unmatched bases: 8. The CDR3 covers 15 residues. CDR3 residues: CASSWTGEAAGELFF. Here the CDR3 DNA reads TGTGCCAGCAGCTGGACAGGGGAGGCCGCCGGGGAGCTGTTTTTT.

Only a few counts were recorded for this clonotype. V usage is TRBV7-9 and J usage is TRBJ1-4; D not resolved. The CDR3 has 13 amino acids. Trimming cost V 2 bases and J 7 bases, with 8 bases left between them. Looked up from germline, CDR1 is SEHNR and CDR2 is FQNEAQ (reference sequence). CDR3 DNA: TGTGCCAGCAGCTTAAAGGTGGCTGAAAAACTGTTTTTT. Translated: CASSLKVAEKLFF.

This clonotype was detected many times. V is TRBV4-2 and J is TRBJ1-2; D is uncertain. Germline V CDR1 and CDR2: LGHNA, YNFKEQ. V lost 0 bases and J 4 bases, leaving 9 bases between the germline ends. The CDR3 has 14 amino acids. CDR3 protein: CASSQDLVSYGYTF. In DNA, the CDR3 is TGTGCCAGCAGCCAAGATCTTGTTTCCTATGGCTACACCTTC.

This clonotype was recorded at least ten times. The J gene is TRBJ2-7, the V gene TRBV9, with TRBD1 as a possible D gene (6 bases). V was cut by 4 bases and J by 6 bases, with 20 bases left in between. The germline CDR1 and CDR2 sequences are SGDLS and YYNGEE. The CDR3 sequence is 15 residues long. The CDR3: CASSTAGTPTSEQYF. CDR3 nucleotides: TGTGCCAGCAGCACCGCCGGGACACCCACCTCCGAGCAGTACTTC.

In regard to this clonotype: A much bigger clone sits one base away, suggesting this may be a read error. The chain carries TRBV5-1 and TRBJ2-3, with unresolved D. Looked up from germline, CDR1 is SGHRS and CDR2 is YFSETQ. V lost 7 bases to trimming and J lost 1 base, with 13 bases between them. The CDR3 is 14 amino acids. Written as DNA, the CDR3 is TGCGCCAGCGTCATGGACGGAGGCACAGATACGCAGTATTTT. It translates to CASVMDGGTDTQYF.

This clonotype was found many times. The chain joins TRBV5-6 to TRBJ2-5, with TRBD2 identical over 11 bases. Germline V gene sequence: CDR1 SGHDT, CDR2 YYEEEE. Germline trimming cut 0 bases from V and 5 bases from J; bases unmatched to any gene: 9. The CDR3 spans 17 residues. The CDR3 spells CASSLALSGGAPETQYF. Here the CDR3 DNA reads TGTGCCAGCAGCTTGGCCCTTAGCGGGGGGGCCCCGGAGACCCAGTACTTC.

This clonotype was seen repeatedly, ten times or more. This CDR3 is CASSSDPRTPGRLSGYTF. The DNA of the CDR3 is TGTGCCAGCAGCTCCGACCCTAGGACTCCCGGGAGGCTGAGTGGCTACACCTTC. V and J are TRBV7-2 and TRBJ1-2; no firm D call. Trimming left V 4 bases short and J 7 bases short, with 28 bases between. Germline V gene data show CDR1 as SGHTA and CDR2 as FQGNSA. The CDR3 sequence is 18 residues long.

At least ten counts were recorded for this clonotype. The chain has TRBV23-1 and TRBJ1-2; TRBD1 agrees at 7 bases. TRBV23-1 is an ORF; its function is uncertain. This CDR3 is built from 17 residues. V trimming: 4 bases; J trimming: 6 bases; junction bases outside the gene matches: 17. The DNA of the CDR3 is TGCGCCAGCAGTCCACCCCATATTAAAGGGACAGAGCATGGCTACACCTTC. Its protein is CASSPPHIKGTEHGYTF.

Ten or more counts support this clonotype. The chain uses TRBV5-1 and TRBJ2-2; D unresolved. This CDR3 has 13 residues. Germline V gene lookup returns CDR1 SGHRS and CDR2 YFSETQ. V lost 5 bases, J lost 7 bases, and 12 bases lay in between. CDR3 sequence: CASRGPEDGELFF. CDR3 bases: TGCGCCAGCAGGGGCCCCGAGGACGGGGAGCTGTTTTTT.

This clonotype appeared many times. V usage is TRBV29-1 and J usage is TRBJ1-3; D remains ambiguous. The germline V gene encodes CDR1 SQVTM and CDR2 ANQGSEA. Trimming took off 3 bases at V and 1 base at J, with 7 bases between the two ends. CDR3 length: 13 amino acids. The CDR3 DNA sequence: TGCAGCGTTGAGTGGGCTTCTGGAAACACCATATATTTT. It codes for CSVEWASGNTIYF.

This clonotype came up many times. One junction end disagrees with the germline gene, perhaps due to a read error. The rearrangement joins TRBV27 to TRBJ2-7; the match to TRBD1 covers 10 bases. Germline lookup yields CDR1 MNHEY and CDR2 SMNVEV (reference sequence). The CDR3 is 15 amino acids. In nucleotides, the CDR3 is TGTGCCAGCAGTTTATCAATAAACCTCAGGACAGGGGGGTTCTTC. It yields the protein CASSLSINLRTGGFF.

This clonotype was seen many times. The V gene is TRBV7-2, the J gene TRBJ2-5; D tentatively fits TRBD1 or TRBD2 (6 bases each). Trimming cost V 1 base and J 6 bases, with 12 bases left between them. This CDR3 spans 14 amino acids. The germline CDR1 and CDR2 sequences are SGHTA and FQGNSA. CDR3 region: CASSLEGGRKTQYF. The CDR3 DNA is TGTGCCAGCAGCTTAGAAGGGGGGCGGAAGACCCAGTACTTC.

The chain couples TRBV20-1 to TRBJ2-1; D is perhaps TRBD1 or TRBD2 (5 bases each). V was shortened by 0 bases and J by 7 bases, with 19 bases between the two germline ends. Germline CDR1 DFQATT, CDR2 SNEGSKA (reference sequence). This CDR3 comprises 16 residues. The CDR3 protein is CSARDFLGTEKNEQFF. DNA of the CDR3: TGCAGTGCTAGAGATTTTTTAGGGACCGAGAAGAATGAGCAGTTCTTC.

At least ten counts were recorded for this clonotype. The CDR3 DNA sequence: TGTGCCAGCAGCTTAGGGCTACCGGGACAGCACCTCGGGGAGCTGTTTTTT. Its translation: CASSLGLPGQHLGELFF. This chain uses TRBV7-8 with TRBJ2-2; 7 nucleotides agree with TRBD1. The CDR3 has 17 residues. Trimming at V came to 1 base and at J to 7 bases, leaving 12 bases not matched to a gene. Germline-derived CDR1 and CDR2 are SGHVS and FQNEAQ. The variable domain in full, with the rest retrieved from reference TRBV7-8 and TRBJ2-2, is GAGVSQSPRYKVAKRGQDVALRCDPISGHVSLFWYQQALGQGPEFLTYFQNEAQLDKSGLPSDRFFAERPEGSVSTLKIQRTQQEDSAVYLCASSLGLPGQHLGELFFGEGSRLTVL.

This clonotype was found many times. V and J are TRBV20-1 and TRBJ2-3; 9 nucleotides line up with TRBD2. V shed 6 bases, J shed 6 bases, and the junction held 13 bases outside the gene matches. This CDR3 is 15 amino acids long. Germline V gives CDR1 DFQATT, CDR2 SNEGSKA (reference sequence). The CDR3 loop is CSATGLAGGLDTQYF. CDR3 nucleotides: TGCAGTGCCACGGGCCTCGCGGGGGGGCTTGATACGCAGTATTTT.

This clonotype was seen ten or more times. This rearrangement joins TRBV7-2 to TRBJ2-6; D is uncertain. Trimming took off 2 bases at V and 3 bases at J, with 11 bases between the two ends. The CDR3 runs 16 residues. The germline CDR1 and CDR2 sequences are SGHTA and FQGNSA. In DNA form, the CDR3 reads TGTGCCAGCAGCTTATTGAGTTGGGATGGGGCCAACGTCCTGACTTTC. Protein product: CASSLLSWDGANVLTF. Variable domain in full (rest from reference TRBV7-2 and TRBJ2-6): GAGVSQSPSNKVTEKGKDVELRCDPISGHTALYWYRQSLGQGLEFLIYFQGNSAPDKSGLPSDRFSAERTGGSVSTLTIQRTQQEDSAVYLCASSLLSWDGANVLTFGAGSRLTVL.

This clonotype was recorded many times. The CDR3 DNA sequence: TGTGCCAGCAGCCCACCGCAGACAAAGAACACCGGGGAGCTGTTTTTT. Amino acid sequence: CASSPPQTKNTGELFF. The J gene is TRBJ2-2, the V gene TRBV7-9; D unclear. Germline CDR1 reads SEHNR; CDR2 reads FQNEAQ (reference sequence). Trimming removed 5 bases from V and 1 base from J, with 14 bases in between. The length of the CDR3 is 16 residues.

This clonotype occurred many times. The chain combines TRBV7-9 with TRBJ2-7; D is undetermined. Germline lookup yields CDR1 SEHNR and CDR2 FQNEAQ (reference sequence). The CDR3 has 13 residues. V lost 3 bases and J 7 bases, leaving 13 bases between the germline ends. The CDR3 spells CASSFSSTVEQYF. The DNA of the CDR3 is TGTGCCAGCAGCTTCTCCAGTACGGTGGAGCAGTACTTC.

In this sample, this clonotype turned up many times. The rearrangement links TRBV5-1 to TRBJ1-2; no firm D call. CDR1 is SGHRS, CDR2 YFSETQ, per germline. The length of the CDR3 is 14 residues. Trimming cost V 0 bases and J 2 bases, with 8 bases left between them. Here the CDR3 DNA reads TGCGCCAGCAGCTTGGACAGACCAAACTATGGCTACACCTTC. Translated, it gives CASSLDRPNYGYTF.

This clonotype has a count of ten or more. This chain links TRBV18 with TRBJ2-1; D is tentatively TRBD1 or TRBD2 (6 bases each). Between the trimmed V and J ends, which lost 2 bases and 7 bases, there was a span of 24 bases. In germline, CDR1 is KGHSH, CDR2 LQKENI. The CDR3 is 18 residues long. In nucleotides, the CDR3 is TGTGCCAGCTCACCAAGGTCGATCGGCCGGGGGCACGGGAATGAGCAGTTCTTC. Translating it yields CASSPRSIGRGHGNEQFF.